This TCR beta chain is from a study of shared clonotypes between healthy human individuals. Study details: There were three CD4 naive, three CD4 memory, two CD8 naive and one CD8 memory plates per donor.

Study-level results: Though the depth was large, rarefaction showed that sorted-subset sequencing was incomplete.

Naivety among CD8 cells was defined by CD45RO negativity and positive CCR7 selection, thereby excluding terminally differentiated effector memory CD45RA+ cells. The assay was immunoSEQ multiplex PCR, and TCRdb's table has in-frame clones only and misses some. The table shows millions of clones, with about 92% occurring only once. About this clone itself: Its cognate antigen is unknown.

The specimen sequenced was naive CD8+ T cells from PBMCs. The origin of this receptor is a man aged 18-30 years in good health. Some clones in this sample may be carry-over from other donors' samples.

This chain's CDR3 is CASSFSLVSRDRAYEQYF. Written as DNA, the CDR3 is TGTGCCAGCAGCTTTTCCCTCGTATCCCGGGACAGAGCCTACGAGCAGTACTTC. V is TRBV7-9 and J is TRBJ2-7, with 7 bases matching TRBD1. Germline trimming cut 3 bases from V and 2 bases from J; bases unmatched to any gene: 16. This CDR3 comprises 18 residues. Per the germline V gene, CDR1 is SEHNR and CDR2 is FQNEAQ (reference sequence).